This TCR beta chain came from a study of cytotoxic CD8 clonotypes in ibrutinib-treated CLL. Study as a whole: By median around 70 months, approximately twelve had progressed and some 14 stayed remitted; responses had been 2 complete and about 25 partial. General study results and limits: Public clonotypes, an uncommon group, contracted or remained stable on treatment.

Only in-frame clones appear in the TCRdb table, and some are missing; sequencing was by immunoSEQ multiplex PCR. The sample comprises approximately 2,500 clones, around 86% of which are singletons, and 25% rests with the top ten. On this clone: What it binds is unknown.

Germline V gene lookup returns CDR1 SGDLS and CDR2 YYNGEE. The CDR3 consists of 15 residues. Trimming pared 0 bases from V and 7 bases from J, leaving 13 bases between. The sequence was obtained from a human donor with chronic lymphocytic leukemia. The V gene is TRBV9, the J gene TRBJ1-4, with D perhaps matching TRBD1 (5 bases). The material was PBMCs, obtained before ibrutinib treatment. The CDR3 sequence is CASSVGVGAAEKLFF. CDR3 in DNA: TGTGCCAGCAGCGTAGGGGTAGGGGCGGCTGAAAAACTGTTTTTT.